This T cell receptor beta chain was recovered during a study of blood T cell repertoires in COVID-19. Study as a whole: Both acute and convalescent COVID-19 samples were obtained from the United States, Italy and Spain. Sample material is recorded as cDNA or gDNA derived from T cells, B-cell-depleted T cells, or PBMCs.

Those enrolled in Seattle joined during active infection and were followed longitudinally afterward. Repertoires were generated with immunoSEQ multiplex PCR, while TCRdb's copy carries only in-frame clones and drops some. Seen here are some 250,000 clones, approximately 86% observed once, and the top ten hold roughly 4.9%. This CDR3 comprises 16 residues. Germline lookup yields CDR1 LGHNT and CDR2 FRNRAP. The V and J ends lost 1 base and 1 base, in that order; junction bases with no gene match: 0. The receptor was isolated from a woman aged 55-70 years with COVID-19, enrolled during active disease. Sequencing was done on a sample of peripheral blood. The chain has TRBV12-5 and TRBJ2-5; 13 bases align to TRBD2. This CDR3 is CASGLGLAGGQETQYF. In DNA, the CDR3 is TGTGCTAGTGGTTTGGGACTAGCGGGAGGCCAAGAGACCCAGTACTTC.